Here is one TCR beta chain with its context. The entry originates in a study of blood T cell repertoires in COVID-19. At the level of the study: COVID-19 samples from acute and convalescent phases originated in the United States, Italy and Spain. PBMCs, B-cell-depleted T cells, or T cells provided the cDNA or gDNA that made up the material.

As processed by the authors: It was from reference gene primer amplification that nucleated cell counts were estimated. The protocol was immunoSEQ multiplex PCR, while the TCRdb copy is restricted to in-frame clones and leaves out a portion. That table supplies the V and J calls and clone size; D and trimming were determined from the DNA. This table holds some 220,000 clones, almost 85% found once. This CDR3 comprises 14 residues. CDR1 is GTSNPN, CDR2 SVGIG, per germline (reference sequence). In Seattle, patients joined the study during active infection and were tracked longitudinally. The origin of this receptor is a woman aged 65 to 85 with COVID-19, enrolled during active disease. The chain couples TRBV30 to TRBJ1-1; D is perhaps TRBD1 (6 bases). The sample was peripheral blood. CDR3 in DNA: TGTGCTTCCCCGGACAGTATTATGAACACTGAAGCTTTCTTT. This gives the protein CASPDSIMNTEAFF.